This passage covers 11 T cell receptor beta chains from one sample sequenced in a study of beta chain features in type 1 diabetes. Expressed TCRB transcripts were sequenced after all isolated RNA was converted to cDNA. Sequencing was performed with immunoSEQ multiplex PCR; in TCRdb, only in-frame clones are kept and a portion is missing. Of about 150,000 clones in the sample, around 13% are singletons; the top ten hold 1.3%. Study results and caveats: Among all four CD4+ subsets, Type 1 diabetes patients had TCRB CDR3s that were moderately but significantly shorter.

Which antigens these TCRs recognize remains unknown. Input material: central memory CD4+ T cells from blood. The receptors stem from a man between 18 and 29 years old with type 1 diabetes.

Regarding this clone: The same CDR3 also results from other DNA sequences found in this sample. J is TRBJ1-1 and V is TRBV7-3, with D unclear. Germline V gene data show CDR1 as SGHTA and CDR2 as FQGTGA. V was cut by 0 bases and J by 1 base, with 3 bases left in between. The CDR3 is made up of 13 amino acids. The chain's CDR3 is CASSLTENTEAFF. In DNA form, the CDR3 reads TGTGCCAGCAGCTTAACCGAGAACACTGAAGCTTTCTTT.

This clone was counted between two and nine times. The CDR3 region has the DNA TGTGCCAGCAGCTCGCCGCGGTTCGGGGTTGGCTACACCTTC. It yields the protein CASSSPRFGVGYTF. The V and J genes are TRBV7-2 and TRBJ1-2, with no clear D. The CDR3 has 14 residues. Germline-derived CDR1 and CDR2 are SGHTA and FQGNSA. V was pared by 4 bases and J by 7 bases, with 16 bases between.

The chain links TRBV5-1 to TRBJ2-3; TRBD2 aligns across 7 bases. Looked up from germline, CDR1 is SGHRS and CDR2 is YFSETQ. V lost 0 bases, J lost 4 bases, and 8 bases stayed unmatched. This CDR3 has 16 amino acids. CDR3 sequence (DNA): TGCGCCAGCAGCTTGGCCCCGGGGGGAAGCGCAGATACGCAGTATTTT. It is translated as CASSLAPGGSADTQYF.

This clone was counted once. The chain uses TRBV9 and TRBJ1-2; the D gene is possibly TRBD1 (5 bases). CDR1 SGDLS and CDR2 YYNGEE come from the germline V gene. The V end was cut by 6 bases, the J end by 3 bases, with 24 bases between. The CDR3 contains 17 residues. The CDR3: CASKPGSGGREHYGYTF. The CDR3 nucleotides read TGTGCCAGCAAACCCGGCTCCGGGGGGAGGGAACACTATGGCTACACCTTC. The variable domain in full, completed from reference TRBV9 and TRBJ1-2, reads DSGVTQTPKHLITATGQRVTLRCSPRSGDLSVYWYQQSLDQGLQFLIQYYNGEERAKGNILERFSAQQFPDLHSELNLSSLELGDSALYFCASKPGSGGREHYGYTFGSGTRLTVV.

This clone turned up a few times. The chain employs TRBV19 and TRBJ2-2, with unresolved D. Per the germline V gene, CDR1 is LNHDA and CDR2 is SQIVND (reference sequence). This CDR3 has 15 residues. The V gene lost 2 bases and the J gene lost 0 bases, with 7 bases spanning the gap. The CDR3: CASSIQSANTGELFF. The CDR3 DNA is TGTGCCAGTAGTATACAGTCCGCGAACACCGGGGAGCTGTTTTTT.

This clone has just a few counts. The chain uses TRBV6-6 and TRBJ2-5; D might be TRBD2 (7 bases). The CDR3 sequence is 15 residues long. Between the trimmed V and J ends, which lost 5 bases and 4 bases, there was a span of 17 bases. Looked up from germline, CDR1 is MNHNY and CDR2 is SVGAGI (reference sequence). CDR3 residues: CASSPEKGGGETQYF. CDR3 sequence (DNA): TGTGCCAGCAGTCCCGAAAAGGGAGGGGGAGAGACCCAGTACTTC.

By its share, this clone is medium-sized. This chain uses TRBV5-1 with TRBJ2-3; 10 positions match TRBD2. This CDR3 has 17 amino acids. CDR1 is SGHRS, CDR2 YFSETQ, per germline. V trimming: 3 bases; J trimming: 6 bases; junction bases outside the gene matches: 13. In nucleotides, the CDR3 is TGCGCCAGCAGCTCCCGGAGGTCTAGCGGGAGCGGGGATACGCAGTATTTT. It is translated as CASSSRRSSGSGDTQYF. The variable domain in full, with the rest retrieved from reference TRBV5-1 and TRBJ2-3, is KAGVTQTPRYLIKTRGQQVTLSCSPISGHRSVSWYQQTPGQGLQFLFEYFSETQRNKGNFPGRFSGRQFSNSRSEMNVSTLELGDSALYLCASSSRRSSGSGDTQYFGPGTRLTVL.

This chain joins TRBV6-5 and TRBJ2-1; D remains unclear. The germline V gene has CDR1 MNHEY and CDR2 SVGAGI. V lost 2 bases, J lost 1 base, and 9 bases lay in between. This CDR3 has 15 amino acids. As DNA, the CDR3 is TGTGCCAGCAGTTACGAAGGAAATTCCTACAATGAGCAGTTCTTC. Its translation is CASSYEGNSYNEQFF.

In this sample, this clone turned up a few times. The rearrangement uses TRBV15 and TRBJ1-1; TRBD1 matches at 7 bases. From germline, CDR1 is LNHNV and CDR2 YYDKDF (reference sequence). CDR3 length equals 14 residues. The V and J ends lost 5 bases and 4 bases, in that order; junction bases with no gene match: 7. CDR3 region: CATSATTGSTEAFF. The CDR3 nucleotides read TGTGCCACCAGCGCTACGACAGGGAGCACTGAAGCTTTCTTT.

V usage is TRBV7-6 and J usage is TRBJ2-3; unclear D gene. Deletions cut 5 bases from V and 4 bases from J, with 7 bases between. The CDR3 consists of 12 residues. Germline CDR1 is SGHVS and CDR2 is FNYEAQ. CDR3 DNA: TGTGCCAGCAGCGGGCTAGCAGATACGCAGTATTTT. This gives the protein CASSGLADTQYF.

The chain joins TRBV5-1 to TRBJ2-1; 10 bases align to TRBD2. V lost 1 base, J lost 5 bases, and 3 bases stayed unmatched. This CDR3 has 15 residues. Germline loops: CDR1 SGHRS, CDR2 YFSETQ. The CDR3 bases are TGCGCCAGCAGCTTGTCCCTAGCGGGGGACAATGAGCAGTTCTTC. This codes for CASSLSLAGDNEQFF.